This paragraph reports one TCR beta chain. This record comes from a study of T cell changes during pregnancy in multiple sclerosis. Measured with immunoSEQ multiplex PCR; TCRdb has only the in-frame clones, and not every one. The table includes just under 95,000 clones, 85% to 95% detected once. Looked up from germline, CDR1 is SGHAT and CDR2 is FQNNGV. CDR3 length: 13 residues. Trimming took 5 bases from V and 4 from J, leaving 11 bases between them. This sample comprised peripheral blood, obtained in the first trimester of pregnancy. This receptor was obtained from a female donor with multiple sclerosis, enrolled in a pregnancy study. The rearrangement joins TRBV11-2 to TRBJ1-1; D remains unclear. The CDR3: CASSPRMGTEAFF. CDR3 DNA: TGTGCCAGCAGCCCTAGAATGGGCACTGAAGCTTTCTTT.